This T cell receptor (beta chain) was recorded in a study of cytomegalovirus exposure and HLA in healthy donors. Study-level results: Some highly shared sequence variants likely arose as a pipeline artifact. CMV serostatus was the only recorded immune exposure for donors. TCR sequences were mostly rare, though some public TCRs occurred in many donors. Reported results showed that the classifier diagnosed cytomegalovirus status with high specificity and sensitivity.

This PCR relied on a set of 60 Vbeta primers and 13 Jbeta primers. The protocol was immunoSEQ multiplex PCR, while the TCRdb copy is restricted to in-frame clones and leaves out a portion. This table holds over 100,000 clones, 69% found once. Trimming took off 0 bases at V and 7 bases at J, with 15 bases between the two ends. Germline lookup yields CDR1 SQVTM and CDR2 ANQGSEA. The length of the CDR3 is 14 residues. This clone was observed a few times. Its antigen is as yet unknown. The V gene is TRBV29-1, the J gene TRBJ1-2; D perhaps matches TRBD1 (5 bases). This TCR was sampled from an older woman in good health and CMV-seropositive. Specimen: PBMCs. The CDR3, as DNA: TGCAGCGTTGAAGAAGGGCGGGGCGGCTTTGGCTACACCTTC. Amino acids: CSVEEGRGGFGYTF.